This TCR beta chain stems from a study of cytomegalovirus exposure and HLA in healthy donors. TCRdb's copy holds only in-frame clones and misses some; the assay was immunoSEQ multiplex PCR. The data contain 110,000 or so clones, 70% to 90% of them seen just once; the ten biggest clones take up 2.1%. The CDR3 consists of 14 residues. The germline CDR1 and CDR2 sequences are SGHAT and FQNNGV. Trimming at V came to 5 bases and at J to 2 bases, leaving 2 bases not matched to a gene. The chain uses TRBV11-2 and TRBJ2-5, with 10 bases identical to TRBD1. The sequence derives from a woman aged 30 to 39 in good health and CMV-seronegative. Sequencing was performed on PBMCs. For the CDR3, the DNA is TGTGCCAGCAGCCGGACAGGGGGACAAGAGACCCAGTACTTC. Amino acid sequence: CASSRTGGQETQYF.